The clone carrying this T cell receptor beta chain was observed at least ten times. Its target is not known. Treg sorting used a CD4+CD25+CD127-/low gate. TCRdb re-derived calls from the 5' RACE reads in MiXCR, one entry per CDR3 protein. The sample has roughly 60,000 distinct CDR3 sequences, about 28% seen once. General observations from the study: Larger-cohort validation covered only one TCR beta V-J rearrangement.

Source material: tumor-infiltrating Tregs sorted from the breast tumor. This receptor was identified in a female donor with breast cancer.

CDR3 sequence: CASSLETGTTDTQYF. The CDR3 DNA is TGCGCCAGCAGCCTCGAGACAGGGACCACAGATACGCAGTATTTT. J is TRBJ2-3 and V is TRBV4-3, with TRBD1 matching 7 bases. The J segment lost 2 bases and the V segment lost 4 bases, leaving 6 bases of the junction unmatched. CDR3 size: 15 residues. Germline V gene lookup returns CDR1 LGHNA and CDR2 YSLEER.